This T cell receptor (beta chain) was recovered during a study of T cells after yellow fever vaccination. Turning to the study itself: Fractions of low cell number were prepared using SMART-Seq v4 Ultra Low Input.

TCRdb used MiXCR to reprocess the 5' RACE reads, holding one entry per CDR3 protein. The table has roughly 260,000 distinct CDR3 sequences, 13% seen once. CDR3 size: 17 residues. With 3 bases clipped from V and 5 bases from J, the junction kept 15 bases outside the gene matches. Germline CDR1 MGHDK, CDR2 SYGVNS. This material consisted of CD4+ T cells sorted from PBMCs, taken 45 days after the yellow fever booster vaccination. The receptor was isolated from a man aged 25 to 45 who received the YFV17D yellow fever vaccine. The J gene is TRBJ2-7, the V gene TRBV25-1; 8 bases are shared with TRBD2. Here the CDR3 DNA reads TGTGCCAGCAGTGACCTCCAGAATAGCGGGGCCAGGGACGAGCAGTACTTC. This sequence encodes CASSDLQNSGARDEQYF.